This TCR beta chain was recovered during a study of CD8 T cells in Susac syndrome (dated by TCRdb to about 2019). A note on the overall study: Among the sequenced Susac syndrome patients, about six had clinically active disease and eight or nine were in clinical remission. At the time of blood withdrawal, Susac syndrome patients were either therapy-naive, taking corticosteroids (with some also receiving IVIg), or on IVIg alone. The study used repertoire sequencing to test whether antigen drove CD8+ T cell activation and differentiation in Susac syndrome. The study compared CD8+ T cell repertoire clonality among 11 to 12 healthy donors, about 14 Susac syndrome patients and some 16 multiple sclerosis patients.

Peripheral blood CD8+ and CD4+ T cells from healthy donors, Susac syndrome patients and multiple sclerosis patients were profiled by high-throughput TCR beta sequencing. Recently defined diagnostic criteria for definite or probable disease were met by the Susac syndrome patients. CD8+ TEMRA cells were enriched by FACS, while bulk CD8+ and CD4+ T cells were purified by magnetic negative isolation. Blood was collected in EDTA tubes and processed within 24 hours, with PBMCs isolated through density gradient centrifugation. PBMCs intended for TCR sequencing were cryopreserved in liquid nitrogen and were subsequently thawed in a 37 degrees C water bath. The sorted or isolated CD4+, CD8+ and CD8+ TEMRA cells had a purity of 90% or higher. Regarding this clonotype: The target of this receptor is not known. No much larger clone is present one base from it, and per-base qualities are unavailable.

Overall study outcomes, separate from this receptor: The number of individuals in the TCR sequencing and HLA analysis was recognized as being relatively small. Clonal expansion was observed in Susac syndrome CD8+ repertoires, with the highest expansion in CD8+ TEMRA cells and greater expansion in clinically active than in remitting patients. In the total CD8+ and CD8+ TEMRA repertoires, 15 to 20 and five Susac-specific public clones, respectively, were identified.

CDR1 SGHNT and CDR2 YYREEE are derived from the germline V gene (reference sequence). From the cysteine through the phenylalanine, the CDR3 covers 13 amino acids. Only the CDR3 DNA stays, 39 bases, in frame from base 1. Germline trimming: 3 bases from V, 3 bases from J; junction bases outside gene matches: 1. RNA was extracted with the RNeasy kit and roughly 0.5 to 1 ug was reverse transcribed using random hexamers. The immunoSEQ multiplex PCR assay, which covers 54 Vbeta and 13 Jbeta segments, was used to amplify TCR beta CDR3 regions. To correct PCR amplification bias, a synthetic template baseline was used for both primer optimization and computational correction. Under the source paper's analysis protocol: Reads were annotated to V, D and J genes according to IMGT and were analyzed with immunoSEQ Analyzer, with only productive sequences retained. Clonality was calculated as one minus the Shannon entropy normalized by log2 of the number of productive unique sequences. For each patient and control, public and private clones were evaluated among the 100 most prevalent clones. Susac-specific clones were defined as absent from healthy and MS cohorts, approximately 1,000 published viral clones and other ImmuneACCESS disease sequences. Clones were called with MiXCR by TCRdb after fastp trimmed the public reads at Q25, and only in-frame beta chains were retained. Each CDR3 protein appears once, grouped with its most common genes and DNA. The V and J calls reflect TCRdb's pipeline rather than the authors' work. This sample gives about 110,000 distinct CDR3 sequences in total; 94% of them show up just once. Roughly 0.38% of the sample lies in the top ten.

The sample taken for sequencing was CD8+ T cells from PBMCs. This receptor was obtained from a human donor with Susac syndrome. This sequence uses TRBV5-4 and TRBJ2-5; TRBD1 lines up with 8 middle nucleotides. The bases read TGTGCCAGCAGCTCGGACAGGGAAGAGACCCAGTACTTC. Its amino acids are CASSSDREETQYF.